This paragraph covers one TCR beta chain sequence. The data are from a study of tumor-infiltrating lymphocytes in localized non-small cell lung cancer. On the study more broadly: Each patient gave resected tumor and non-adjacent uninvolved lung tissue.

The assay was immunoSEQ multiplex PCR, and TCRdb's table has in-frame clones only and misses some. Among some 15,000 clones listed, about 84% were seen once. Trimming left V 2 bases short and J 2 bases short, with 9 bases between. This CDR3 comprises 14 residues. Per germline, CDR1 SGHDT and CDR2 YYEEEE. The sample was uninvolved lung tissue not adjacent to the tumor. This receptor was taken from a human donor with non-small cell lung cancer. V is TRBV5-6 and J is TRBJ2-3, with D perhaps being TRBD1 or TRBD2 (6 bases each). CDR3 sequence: CASSFRGPTDTQYF. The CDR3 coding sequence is TGTGCCAGCAGCTTTCGGGGGCCCACAGATACGCAGTATTTT.